What follows are 10 T cell receptor beta chains derived from one specimen sequenced in a study of PD-1 blockade in classical Hodgkin lymphoma. The method was immunoSEQ multiplex PCR; TCRdb's version includes in-frame clones alone and lacks a portion of them. The sample comprises under 45,000 clones, approximately 80% of which are singletons, and around 22% rests with the top ten. All patients relapsed after autologous stem cell transplantation, and brentuximab vedotin exposure varied. Sequenced material: peripheral blood mononuclear cells (PBMCs), taken at baseline. These receptors were collected from a human donor with classical Hodgkin lymphoma.

This clone came up once. The V call is TRBV6-5, the J call TRBJ1-5; D not resolved. V lost 7 bases and J lost 4, with 17 bases in between. The CDR3 has 15 residues. Germline V gives CDR1 MNHEY, CDR2 SVGAGI. CDR3 DNA sequence: TGTGCCAGCACCACCTCTGCTGTCGGGAATCAGCCCCAGCATTTT. Residues: CASTTSAVGNQPQHF.

The table lists this clone with a few counts. The gene calls are TRBV4-2 and TRBJ1-5, with D unclear. CDR3 length: 15 amino acids. V lost 2 bases and J 5 bases, leaving 13 bases between the germline ends. CDR1 is LGHNA and CDR2 is YNFKEQ in the germline V gene. The CDR3 nucleotides read TGTGCCAGCAGCCAAACCTGGGATGGGGATCAGCCCCAGCATTTT. Translation gives CASSQTWDGDQPQHF.

The sample holds a few counts of this clone. A read error is likely, as this CDR3 ends without the conserved phenylalanine or tryptophan. No DNA is shown, since the ends of the CDR3 on it are uncertain; the CDR3 is the one TCRdb lists. The J gene is TRBJ1-2, the V gene TRBV18. 13 amino acids form the CDR3, both terminal residues included. Looked up from germline, CDR1 is KGHSH and CDR2 is LQKENI. CDR3 loop: CASSPPRDATVLG.

This clone was picked up one time. This rearrangement joins TRBV28 to TRBJ2-7, with 9 nucleotides matching TRBD2. The CDR3 has 13 amino acids. From germline, CDR1 is MDHEN and CDR2 SYDVKM. The trim removed 5 bases at V and 5 bases at J, leaving 4 bases unmatched. The CDR3 spells CASSRSGRNEQYF. The CDR3 DNA sequence: TGTGCCAGCAGTCGTAGCGGGAGAAACGAGCAGTACTTC.

The J gene is TRBJ2-3, the V gene TRBV28; D unresolved. Germline CDR1 is MDHEN and CDR2 is SYDVKM. The CDR3 has 11 amino acids. The V gene lost 6 bases and the J gene lost 5 bases, with 6 bases spanning the gap. The DNA for the CDR3 is TGTGCCAGCAGGTCCTTAGATACGCAGTATTTT. Residues: CASRSLDTQYF. Complete variable domain (other parts from reference TRBV28 and TRBJ2-3): DVKVTQSSRYLVKRTGEKVFLECVQDMDHENMFWYRQDPGLGLRLIYFSYDVKMKEKGDIPEGYSVSREKKERFSLILESASTNQTSMYLCASRSLDTQYFGPGTRLTVL.

The sample holds one count of this clone. V is TRBV6-5 and J is TRBJ1-2; D is possibly TRBD1 (6 bases). The ends were cut back, 6 bases at V and 4 bases at J, with 18 bases in the middle. The CDR3 has 15 residues. Germline loops: CDR1 MNHEY, CDR2 SVGAGI. The CDR3 loop is CASRRGGGASYGYTF. The CDR3 DNA follows: TGTGCCAGCAGGCGGGGCGGGGGCGCAAGCTATGGCTACACCTTC.

The chain has TRBV6-5 and TRBJ2-3; D is perhaps TRBD2 (6 bases). Trimming removed 6 bases at V and 5 bases at J, with 18 bases between. The germline V gene has CDR1 MNHEY and CDR2 SVGAGI. CDR3 length: 15 amino acids. CDR3 coding DNA: TGTGCCAGCAGCCCCCTCGACGGGAGAAAAGATACGCAGTATTTT. It is translated as CASSPLDGRKDTQYF.

CDR3 protein: CSSRGAGGEKLFF. The DNA of the CDR3 is TGCAGCTCCCGGGGGGCGGGGGGTGAAAAACTGTTTTTT. The chain recombines TRBV29-1 with TRBJ1-4; D may be TRBD1 (6 bases). CDR1 is SQVTM and CDR2 is ANQGSEA in the germline V gene. V lost 8 bases and J lost 7, with 17 bases in between. CDR3 size: 13 residues.

The chain joins TRBV5-1 to TRBJ2-2; D call uncertain. Germline CDR1 and CDR2: SGHRS and YFSETQ. Deletions cut 0 bases from V and 5 bases from J, with 8 bases between. CDR3 length equals 14 residues. The CDR3 bases are TGCGCCAGCAGCTTGGTTTCGGTGACCGGGGAGCTGTTTTTT. Encoded protein: CASSLVSVTGELFF.

The V and J genes are TRBV30 and TRBJ1-4; unclear D gene. Germline V gene sequence: CDR1 GTSNPN, CDR2 SVGIG (reference sequence). CDR3 length: 15 residues. V lost 1 base and J lost 7, with 16 bases in between. In nucleotides, the CDR3 is TGTGCCTGGAGTGAAGGGTCAGCCGCTTTTGAAAAACTGTTTTTT. Amino acids: CAWSEGSAAFEKLFF.